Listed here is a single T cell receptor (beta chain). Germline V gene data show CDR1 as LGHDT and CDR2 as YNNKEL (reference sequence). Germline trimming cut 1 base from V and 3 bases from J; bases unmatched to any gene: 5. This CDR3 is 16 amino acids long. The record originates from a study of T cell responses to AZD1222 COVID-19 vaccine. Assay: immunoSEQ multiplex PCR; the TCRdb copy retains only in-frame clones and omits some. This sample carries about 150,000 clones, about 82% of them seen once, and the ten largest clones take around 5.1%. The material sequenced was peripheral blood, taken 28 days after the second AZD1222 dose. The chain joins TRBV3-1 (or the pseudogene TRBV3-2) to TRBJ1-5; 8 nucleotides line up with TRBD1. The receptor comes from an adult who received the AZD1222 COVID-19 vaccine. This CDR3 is CASSQAPRGPNQPQHF. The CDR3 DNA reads TGTGCCAGCAGCCAAGCACCCAGGGGGCCCAATCAGCCCCAGCATTTT.